This TCR beta chain derives from a study of CD8 T cells in Susac syndrome. The V gene end was trimmed by 4 bases and the J gene end by 1 base; junction bases not matched to a gene: 5. The CDR3 extends over 16 amino acids. The RNA, roughly 0.45 to 1 ug, was put through reverse transcription using random hexamers. TCRdb re-analysed the immunoSEQ multiplex PCR reads in MiXCR, keeping a single row per CDR3 protein. The sample holds roughly 200,000 distinct CDR3 sequences, roughly 94% seen once. Broader study findings: CD4+ repertoires of Susac syndrome patients lacked detectable clonal expansion.

This clonotype was recorded once. Its antigen remains unknown. The source of this sequence is a human donor with Susac syndrome. The chain combines TRBV12-3 or TRBV12-4 with TRBJ2-2; 8 bases match TRBD1. Sequencing input: CD4+ T cells from PBMCs. The CDR3 sequence: CASSSPGQVNTGELFF. The DNA for the CDR3 is TGTGCCAGCAGTTCGCCGGGACAGGTGAACACCGGGGAGCTGTTTTTT.